Listed below are T cell receptor beta chains from one sample, sequenced in a study of cytomegalovirus exposure and HLA in healthy donors. Produced via immunoSEQ multiplex PCR; TCRdb's table is partial and in-frame only. Of approximately 190,000 clones listed, just under 80% are singletons. Sequences were obtained from PBMCs. The receptors were gathered from a woman in her twenties or thirties in good health and CMV-seropositive. The CDR3 runs from the conserved cysteine through the conserved F or W. D genes are given only for firm matches. Part of the rows lack a size; the others show once, few, many or a class for expanded clones.

abundance	d_gene	j_gene	v_gene	CDR3nt	CDR3aa
.	.	TRBJ2-1	TRBV11-1	TGTGCCAGCAGCTTACTTCGGGGTAGCTCCTACAATGAGCAGTTCTTC	CASSLLRGSSYNEQFF
once	TRBD1	TRBJ1-2	TRBV5-4	TGTGCCAGCAGCTTGGCAGGACAGGGGAACGATGGCTACACCTTC	CASSLAGQGNDGYTF
.	.	TRBJ1-2	TRBV6-1	TGTGCCAGCAGCTTACAGGTTAGCTACACCTTC	CASSLQVSYTF
few	.	TRBJ2-7	TRBV7-7	TGTGCTAGCAGCTTAGAAAGCCACTACGAGCAGTACTTC	CASSLESHYEQYF
.	.	TRBJ1-2	TRBV19	TGTGCCAGTAGTGTCGACAGTTCCTATGGCTACACCTTC	CASSVDSSYGYTF
.	.	TRBJ1-4	TRBV4-1	TGCGCCAGCAGCCAAGATGCGTTTGGGGGGAGAGATGAAAAACTGTTTTTT	CASSQDAFGGRDEKLFF
.	TRBD1	TRBJ1-5	TRBV7-9	TGTGCCAGCAGCTCGGGGACAGGGGGGCTTAGCAATCAGCCCCAGCATTTT	CASSSGTGGLSNQPQHF
once	.	TRBJ1-2	TRBV5-1	TGCGCCAGCAGCCTTGCGACAGGAAACTATGGCTACACCTTC	CASSLATGNYGYTF
.	TRBD2	TRBJ2-5	TRBV15	TGTGCCACCAGCAGAGATCGCCTAGCGGGAGAAGGAGAGACCCAGTACTTC	CATSRDRLAGEGETQYF
.	TRBD2	TRBJ2-2	TRBV4-2	TGTGCCAGCAGCCACCCACCGGGAACTAGCGGGACCCCCGGGGAGCTGTTTTTT	CASSHPPGTSGTPGELFF
.	.	TRBJ2-3	TRBV20-1	TGCAGTGCTAGCCAAACAGATACGCAGTATTTT	CSASQTDTQYF
.	.	TRBJ2-7	TRBV7-2	TGTGCCAGCAGCTCCACCAAACAGGGTACCTACGAGCAGTACTTC	CASSSTKQGTYEQYF
.	.	TRBJ2-5	TRBV6-5	TGTGCCAGCAGACAAACAGGGCTTTTAGAGACCCAGTACTTC	CASRQTGLLETQYF
once	.	TRBJ1-3	TRBV6-4	TGTGCCAATCAGGGGCCCCCTTATGGAAACACCATATATTTT	CANQGPPYGNTIYF
.	TRBD2	TRBJ2-1	TRBV9	TGTGCCAGCAGCGTTGGTAGCGGGGGGGGTGAGCAGTTCTTC	CASSVGSGGGEQFF
.	TRBD2	TRBJ2-7	TRBV2	TGTGCCAGCAGTGGGGGGGGTTTCTACGAGCAGTACTTC	CASSGGGFYEQYF
.	.	TRBJ2-1	TRBV5-6	TGTGCCAGCAGCTTGTTAGGGGATTGGGATGAGCAGTTCTTC	CASSLLGDWDEQFF
.	.	TRBJ2-2	TRBV10-3	TGTGCCATCAGTGCGGGGTTCACCGGGGAGCTGTTTTTT	CAISAGFTGELFF
.	.	TRBJ1-5	TRBV7-8	TGTGCCAGCAGCTTAATCGTCGGAGCCCCTCCTTATAGCAATCAGCCCCAGCATTTT	CASSLIVGAPPYSNQPQHF
.	TRBD2	TRBJ2-1	TRBV19	TGTGCCAGTAAGGAGGGAGGGCCGTACAATGAGCAGTTCTTC	CASKEGGPYNEQFF
.	.	TRBJ1-1	TRBV5-6	TGTGCCAGCAGCCCTAGACTGAACACTGAAGCTTTCTTT	CASSPRLNTEAFF
.	.	TRBJ2-2	TRBV6-1	TGTGCCAGCAGATACGGGAACACCGGGGAGCTGTTTTTT	CASRYGNTGELFF
few	.	TRBJ1-4	TRBV6-5	TGTGCCAGCAGTTTAGGAGGGAGCCGGGCTAATGAAAAACTGTTTTTT	CASSLGGSRANEKLFF
.	.	TRBJ2-2	TRBV29-1	TGCAGCGTTGGTCGGCAGGGGAGAACCGGGGAGCTGTTTTTT	CSVGRQGRTGELFF
.	TRBD1	TRBJ1-2	TRBV2	TGTGCCAGCAGTGAAAAGTGGGCAGGGGGCAGGAAAGGCTACACCTTC	CASSEKWAGGRKGYTF
.	.	TRBJ1-2	TRBV29-1	TGCAGCGTCCGGAGTTCTGGCTACACCTTC	CSVRSSGYTF
.	TRBD1	TRBJ2-7	TRBV9	TGTGCCAGCAGCAGGGGACAGGGTACCTACGAGCAGTACTTC	CASSRGQGTYEQYF
once	.	TRBJ1-2	TRBV7-6	TGTGCCAGCAGCCCCATAGGGGTCGGCTACACCTTC	CASSPIGVGYTF
once	.	TRBJ2-1	TRBV6-6	TGTGCCAGCAGTTACTCGGCTAGCAGCAATGAGCAGTTCTTC	CASSYSASSNEQFF
.	.	TRBJ2-1	TRBV28	TGTGCCAGCAGTTTGACTCCGTCCCGCAATGAGCAGTTCTTC	CASSLTPSRNEQFF
.	.	TRBJ1-6	TRBV6-5	TGTGCCAGCAGCCAAGGGCGGGCGACACCCCTCCACTTT	CASSQGRATPLHF
.	TRBD1	TRBJ2-7	TRBV5-4	TGTGCCAGCAGCACAGGACAGGGGGCCTACGAGCAGTACTTC	CASSTGQGAYEQYF
.	.	TRBJ2-2	TRBV6-5	TGTGCCGGCACATATCGGGTCTCCACCGGGGAGCTGTTTTTT	CAGTYRVSTGELFF